This TCR beta chain originates from a study of cytomegalovirus exposure and HLA in healthy donors. Vbeta (60) and Jbeta (13) primers were used in the PCR. Produced via immunoSEQ multiplex PCR; TCRdb's table is partial and in-frame only. The sample yields approximately 100,000 clones, around 76% seen once. Everyone who donated was a healthy bone marrow donor. This clone was recorded only once. No antigen is known for it. Whole-study results and caveats: The productive fraction for most TCR beta V segments was about 87% or about 30% in an earlier analysis.

The germline gives CDR1 SNHLY, CDR2 FYNNEI. Trimming cost V 6 bases and J 6 bases; bases outside gene matches: 6. This CDR3 region has 14 residues. The clonotype was recovered from a woman in her 40s in good health and CMV-seropositive. The genes are TRBV2 and TRBJ1-5; TRBD1 matches at 9 bases. Sequenced material: PBMCs. Here the CDR3 reads CASRRQGGGQPQHF. The CDR3 coding sequence is TGTGCCAGCAGACGACAGGGGGGAGGTCAGCCCCAGCATTTT.